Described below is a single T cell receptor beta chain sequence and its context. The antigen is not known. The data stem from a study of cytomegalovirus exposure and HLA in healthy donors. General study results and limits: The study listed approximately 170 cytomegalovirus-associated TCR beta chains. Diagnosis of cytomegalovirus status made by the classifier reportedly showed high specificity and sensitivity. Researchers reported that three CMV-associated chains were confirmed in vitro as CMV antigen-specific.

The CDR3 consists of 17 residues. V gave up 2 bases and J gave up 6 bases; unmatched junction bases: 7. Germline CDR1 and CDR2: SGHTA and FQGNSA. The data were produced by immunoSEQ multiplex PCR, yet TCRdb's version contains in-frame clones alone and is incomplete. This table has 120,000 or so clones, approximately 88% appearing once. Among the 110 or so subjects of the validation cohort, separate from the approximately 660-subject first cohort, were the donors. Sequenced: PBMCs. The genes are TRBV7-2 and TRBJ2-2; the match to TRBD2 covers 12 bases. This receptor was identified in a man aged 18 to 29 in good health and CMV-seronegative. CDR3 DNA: TGTGCCAGCAGCTTACTAGCGGGGGGGCGATCTGCCGGGGAGCTGTTTTTT. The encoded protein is CASSLLAGGRSAGELFF.